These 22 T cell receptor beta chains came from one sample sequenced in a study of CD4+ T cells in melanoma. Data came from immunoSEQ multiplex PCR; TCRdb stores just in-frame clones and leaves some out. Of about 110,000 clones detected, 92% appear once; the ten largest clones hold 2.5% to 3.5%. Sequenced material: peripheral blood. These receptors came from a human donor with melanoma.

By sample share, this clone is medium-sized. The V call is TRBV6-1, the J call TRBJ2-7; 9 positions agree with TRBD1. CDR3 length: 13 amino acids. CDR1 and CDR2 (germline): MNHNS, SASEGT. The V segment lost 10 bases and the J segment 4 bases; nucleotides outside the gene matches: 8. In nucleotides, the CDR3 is TGTGCCACCATAGGGACAGGGCTATACGAGCAGTACTTC. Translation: CATIGTGLYEQYF.

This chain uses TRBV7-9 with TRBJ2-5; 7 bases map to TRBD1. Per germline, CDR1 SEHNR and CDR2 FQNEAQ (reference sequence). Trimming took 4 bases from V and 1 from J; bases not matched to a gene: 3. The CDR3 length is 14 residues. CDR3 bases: TGTGCCAGCAGCTCACAGGGGACCCAAGAGACCCAGTACTTC. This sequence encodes CASSSQGTQETQYF.

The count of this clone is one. The CDR3 protein is CASRERDLWYNEQFF. As DNA, the CDR3 is TGTGCCAGCAGAGAGCGGGACCTCTGGTACAATGAGCAGTTCTTC. The chain is built from TRBV6-5 and TRBJ2-1; 7 nucleotides match TRBD2. Germline V CDR1 and CDR2: MNHEY, SVGAGI. V dropped 6 bases and J dropped 4; count of bases not matched to a gene: 9. CDR3 length: 15 residues.

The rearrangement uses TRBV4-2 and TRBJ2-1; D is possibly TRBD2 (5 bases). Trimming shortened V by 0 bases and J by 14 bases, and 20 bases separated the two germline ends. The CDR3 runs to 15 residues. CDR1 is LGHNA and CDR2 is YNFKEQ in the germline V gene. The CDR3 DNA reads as TGTGCCAGCAGCCAAGATCACGCTCGGACTGAATTTAAGTTCTTC. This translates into CASSQDHARTEFKFF.

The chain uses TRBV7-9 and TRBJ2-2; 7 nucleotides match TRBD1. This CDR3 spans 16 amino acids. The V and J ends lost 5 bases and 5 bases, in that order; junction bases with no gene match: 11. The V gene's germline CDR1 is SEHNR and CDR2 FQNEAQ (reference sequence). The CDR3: CASSQPQGDGTGELFF. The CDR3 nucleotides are TGTGCCAGCAGCCAGCCCCAGGGGGACGGTACCGGGGAGCTGTTTTTT.

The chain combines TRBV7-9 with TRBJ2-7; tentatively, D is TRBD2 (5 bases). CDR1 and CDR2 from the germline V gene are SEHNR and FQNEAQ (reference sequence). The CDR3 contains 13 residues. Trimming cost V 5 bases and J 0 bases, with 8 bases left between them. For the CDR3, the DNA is TGTGCCAGCAGCCCGAGCGGCTCCTACGAGCAGTACTTC. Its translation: CASSPSGSYEQYF.

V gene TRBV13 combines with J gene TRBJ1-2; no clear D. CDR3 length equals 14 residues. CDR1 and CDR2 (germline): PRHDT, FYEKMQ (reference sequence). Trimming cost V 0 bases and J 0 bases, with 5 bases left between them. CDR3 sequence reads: CASSLGSSNYGYTF. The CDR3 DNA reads TGTGCCAGCAGCTTAGGCAGTTCTAACTATGGCTACACCTTC.

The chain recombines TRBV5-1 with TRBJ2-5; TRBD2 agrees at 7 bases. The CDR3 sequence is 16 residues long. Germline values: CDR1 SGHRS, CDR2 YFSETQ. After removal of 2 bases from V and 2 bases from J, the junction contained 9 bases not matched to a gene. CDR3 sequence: CASSFQPAGRQETQYF. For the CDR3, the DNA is TGCGCCAGCAGCTTCCAACCAGCGGGGAGACAAGAGACCCAGTACTTC.

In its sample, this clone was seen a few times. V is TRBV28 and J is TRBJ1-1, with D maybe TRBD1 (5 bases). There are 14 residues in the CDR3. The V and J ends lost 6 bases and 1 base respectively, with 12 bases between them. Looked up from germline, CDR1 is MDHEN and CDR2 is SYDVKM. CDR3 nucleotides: TGTGCCAGCAGCCTAAACAGGAGGAACACTGAAGCTTTCTTT. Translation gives CASSLNRRNTEAFF.

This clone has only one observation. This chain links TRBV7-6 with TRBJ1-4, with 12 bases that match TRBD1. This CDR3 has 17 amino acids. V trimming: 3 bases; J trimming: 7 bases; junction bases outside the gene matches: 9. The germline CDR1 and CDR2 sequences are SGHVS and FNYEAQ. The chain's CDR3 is CASSFGTGGAGSEKLFF. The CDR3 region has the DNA TGTGCCAGCAGCTTCGGGACAGGGGGCGCGGGGAGTGAAAAACTGTTTTTT.

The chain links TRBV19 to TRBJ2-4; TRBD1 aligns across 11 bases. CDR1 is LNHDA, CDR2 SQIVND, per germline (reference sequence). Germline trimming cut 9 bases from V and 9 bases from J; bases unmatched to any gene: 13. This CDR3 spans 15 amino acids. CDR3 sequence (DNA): TGTGCCAGCAAATTCGGACAGGGGGCGCATGCCATTCAGTACTTC. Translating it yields CASKFGQGAHAIQYF. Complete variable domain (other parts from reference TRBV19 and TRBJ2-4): DGGITQSPKYLFRKEGQNVTLSCEQNLNHDAMYWYRQDPGQGLRLIYYSQIVNDFQKGDIAEGYSVSREKKESFPLTVTSAQKNPTAFYLCASKFGQGAHAIQYFGAGTRLSVL.

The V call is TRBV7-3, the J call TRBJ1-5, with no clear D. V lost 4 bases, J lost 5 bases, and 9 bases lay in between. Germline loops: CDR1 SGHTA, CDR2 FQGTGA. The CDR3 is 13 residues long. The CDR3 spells CASSWRMDQPQHF. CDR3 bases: TGTGCCAGCAGCTGGCGGATGGATCAGCCCCAGCATTTT.

The CDR3 here is CASSPRDRAAKNIQYF. CDR3 nucleotide sequence: TGTGCCAGCAGCCCGAGGGACAGGGCGGCCAAAAACATTCAGTACTTC. The V call is TRBV5-8, the J call TRBJ2-4, with 9 bases matching TRBD1. This CDR3 has 16 residues. CDR1 SGHTS and CDR2 YDEGEE come from the germline V gene. V trimming: 4 bases; J trimming: 1 base; junction bases outside the gene matches: 6.

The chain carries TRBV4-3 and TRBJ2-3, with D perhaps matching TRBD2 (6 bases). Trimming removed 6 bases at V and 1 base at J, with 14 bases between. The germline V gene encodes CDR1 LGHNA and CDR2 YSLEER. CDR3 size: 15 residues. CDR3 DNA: TGCGCCAGCAGTGGTGGGAGGTACCGCACAGATACGCAGTATTTT. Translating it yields CASSGGRYRTDTQYF.

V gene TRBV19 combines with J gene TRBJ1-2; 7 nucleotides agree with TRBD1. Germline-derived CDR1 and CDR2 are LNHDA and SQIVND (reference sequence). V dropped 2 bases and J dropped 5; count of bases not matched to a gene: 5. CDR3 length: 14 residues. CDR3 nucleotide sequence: TGTGCCAGTAGTATAAAGTCAGGGGGATATGGCTACACCTTC. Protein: CASSIKSGGYGYTF.

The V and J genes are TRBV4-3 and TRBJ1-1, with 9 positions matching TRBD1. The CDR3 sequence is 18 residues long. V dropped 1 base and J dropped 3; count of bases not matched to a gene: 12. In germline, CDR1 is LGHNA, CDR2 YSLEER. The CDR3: CASSQATGGDGLDTEAFF. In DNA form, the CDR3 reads TGCGCCAGCAGCCAAGCTACAGGGGGCGATGGACTGGACACTGAAGCTTTCTTT.

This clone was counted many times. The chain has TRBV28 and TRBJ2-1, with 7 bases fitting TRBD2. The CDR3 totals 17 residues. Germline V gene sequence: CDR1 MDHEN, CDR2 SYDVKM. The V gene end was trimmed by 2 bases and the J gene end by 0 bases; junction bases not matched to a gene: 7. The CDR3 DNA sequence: TGTGCCAGCAGTTTACTCTTGCGCGGGAGCTCCTACAATGAGCAGTTCTTC. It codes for CASSLLLRGSSYNEQFF.

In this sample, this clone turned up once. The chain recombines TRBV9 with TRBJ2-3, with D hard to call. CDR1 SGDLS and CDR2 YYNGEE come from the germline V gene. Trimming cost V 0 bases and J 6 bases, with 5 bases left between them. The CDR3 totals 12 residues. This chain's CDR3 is CASSVVGDTQYF. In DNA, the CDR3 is TGTGCCAGCAGCGTAGTGGGGGATACGCAGTATTTT.

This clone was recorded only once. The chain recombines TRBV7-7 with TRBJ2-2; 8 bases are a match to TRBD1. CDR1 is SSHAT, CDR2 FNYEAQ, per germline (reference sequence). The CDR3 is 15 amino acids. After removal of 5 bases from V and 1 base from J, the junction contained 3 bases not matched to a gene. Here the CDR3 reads CASSPGQVNTGELFF. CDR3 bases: TGTGCCAGCAGCCCGGGACAGGTGAACACCGGGGAGCTGTTTTTT.

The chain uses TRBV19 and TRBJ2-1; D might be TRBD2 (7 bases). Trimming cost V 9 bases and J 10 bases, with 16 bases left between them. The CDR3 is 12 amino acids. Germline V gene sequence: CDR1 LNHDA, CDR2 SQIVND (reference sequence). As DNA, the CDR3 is TGTGCCAGCGGGGGGCTCCTCGGGGAGCAGTTCTTC. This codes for CASGGLLGEQFF.

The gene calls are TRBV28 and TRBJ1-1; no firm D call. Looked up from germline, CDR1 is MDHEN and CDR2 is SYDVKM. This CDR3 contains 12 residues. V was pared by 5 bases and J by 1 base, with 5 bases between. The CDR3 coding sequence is TGTGCCAGCAGTCCACCGAACACTGAAGCTTTCTTT. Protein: CASSPPNTEAFF.

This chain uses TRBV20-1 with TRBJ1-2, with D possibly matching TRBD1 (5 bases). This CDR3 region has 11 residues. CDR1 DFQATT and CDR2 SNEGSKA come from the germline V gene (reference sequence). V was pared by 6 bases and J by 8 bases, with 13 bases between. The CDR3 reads CSAASRGGYTF. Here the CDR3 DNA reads TGCAGTGCCGCCTCTAGGGGCGGCTACACCTTC.